This T cell receptor beta chain was documented in a study of blood T cells in healthy people across ages. Study results and caveats: A strong correlation between TCR beta diversity and naive T cell percentage was seen.

The CDR3 loop spans 13 amino acids. Unmatched junction bases numbered 11, after V lost 7 bases and J lost 10 bases. CDR1 SGHDT and CDR2 YYEEEE come from the germline V gene. A second PCR of about 6 to 12 cycles used a sample-barcoded 5' primer and a J-beta primer mix. From the 5' RACE reads, TCRdb called clonotypes with MiXCR, one entry per CDR3 protein. The sample lists roughly 1.7 million distinct CDR3 sequences; about 35% were seen once. In the case of this clonotype: What it binds is not known.

This TCR derives from a woman aged 25 to 39 in good health. Sequencing was performed on blood. The genes are TRBV5-6 and TRBJ2-1, with TRBD1 identical over 7 bases. CDR3: CASSGTDPYEQFF. The CDR3 coding sequence is TGTGCCAGCTCCGGGACAGACCCCTACGAGCAGTTCTTC.